The clone carrying this TCR beta chain came up a few times. The second PCR ran 7 to 11 cycles with a sample-barcoded 5' primer and J-beta primers. TCRdb used MiXCR to reprocess the 5' RACE reads, holding one entry per CDR3 protein. The sample shows 950,000 to 1,200,000 distinct CDR3 sequences, roughly two fifths of them seen only once. V gave up 6 bases and J gave up 1 base, with 12 bases separating them. Germline CDR1 reads MDHEN; CDR2 reads SYDVKM. The CDR3 is 15 residues long. This record belongs to a study of blood T cells in healthy people across ages. The chain is built from TRBV28 and TRBJ2-2; D may be TRBD1 (6 bases). The receptor's source is a man between 18 and 29 years old in good health. Sequenced input: blood. The CDR3 region has the DNA TGTGCCAGCAGAGAACAGGGTTGGAACACCGGGGAGCTGTTTTTT. Its protein product is CASREQGWNTGELFF.